Listed below are T cell receptor beta chains from one sample, sequenced in a study of T cells expressing NK-cell markers. TCRdb reprocessed the 5' RACE reads; each CDR3 protein has one entry and no DNA is given. With around 180,000 distinct CDR3 sequences in the sample, the ten largest clones hold around 21%. Material: blood T cells: a sorted CD56 or NKG2C T cell subset, CD4+ or CD8+ T cells, or bulk PBMC T cells (not recorded which). Every receptor here comes from a man aged 18 to 69 in good health. Each CDR3 is given with its conserved first and last residue. Each record gives: CDR3 length, J gene, V gene, CDR3 protein.

16,TRBJ2-7,TRBV20-1,CSAPKGGVRASYEQYF
17,TRBJ2-2,TRBV27,CASSHMTGGANTGELFF
18,TRBJ2-1,TRBV27,CASSSNGDRGGAYNEQFF
17,TRBJ2-2,TRBV27,CASSLQPNLASSGELFF
15,TRBJ1-5,TRBV15,CATSRYRGGDQPQHF
16,TRBJ2-1,TRBV6-2/TRBV6-3,CASSYSRGFTYNEQFF
19,TRBJ2-6,TRBV4-2,CASSLTPTGVSSGANVLTF
15,TRBJ1-1,TRBV19,CASRSGTGVITEAFF
15,TRBJ2-5,TRBV11-2,CASSSSQGPQETQYF
15,TRBJ2-4,TRBV28,CASRGDRGRKNIQYF
14,TRBJ2-1,TRBV20-1,CSVPRGGDYNEQFF
13,TRBJ2-2,TRBV11-2,CASSPVFAGELFF
12,TRBJ2-1,TRBV12-3/TRBV12-4,CASSFQYGEPFF
18,TRBJ2-1,TRBV15,CATSRKTATRDSYNEQFF